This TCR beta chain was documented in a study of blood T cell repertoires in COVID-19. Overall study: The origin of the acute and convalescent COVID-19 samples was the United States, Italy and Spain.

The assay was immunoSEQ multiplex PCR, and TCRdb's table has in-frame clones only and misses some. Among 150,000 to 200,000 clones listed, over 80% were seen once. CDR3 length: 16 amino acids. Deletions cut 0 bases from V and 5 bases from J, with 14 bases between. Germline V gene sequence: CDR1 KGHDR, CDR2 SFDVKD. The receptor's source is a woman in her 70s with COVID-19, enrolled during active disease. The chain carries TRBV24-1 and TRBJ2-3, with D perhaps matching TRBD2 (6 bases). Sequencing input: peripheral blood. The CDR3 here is CATSDLFLGGIDTQYF. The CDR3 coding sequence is TGTGCCACCAGTGATTTGTTTCTAGGAGGGATAGATACGCAGTATTTT.